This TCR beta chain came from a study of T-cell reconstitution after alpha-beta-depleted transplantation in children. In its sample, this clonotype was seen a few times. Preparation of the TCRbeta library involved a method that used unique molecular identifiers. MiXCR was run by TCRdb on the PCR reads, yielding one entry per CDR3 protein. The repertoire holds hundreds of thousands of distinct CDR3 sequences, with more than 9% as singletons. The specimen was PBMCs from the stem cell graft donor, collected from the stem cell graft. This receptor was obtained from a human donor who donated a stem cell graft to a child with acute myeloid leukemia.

CDR3 residues: CSVLGARGTEAFF. DNA of the CDR3: TGCAGCGTCCTGGGGGCGCGGGGCACTGAAGCTTTCTTT. The chain uses TRBV29-1 and TRBJ1-1; D perhaps matches TRBD1 (6 bases). This CDR3 region has 13 residues. Between the trimmed V and J ends, which lost 6 bases and 4 bases, there was a span of 15 bases. Germline assignment: CDR1 SQVTM and CDR2 ANQGSEA.